The TCR beta chain under discussion was sequenced for a study of T cell repertoires in cytomegalovirus infection. There are 15 residues in the CDR3. Trimming at V came to 4 bases and at J to 2 bases, leaving 5 bases not matched to a gene. Germline values: CDR1 MNHEY, CDR2 SVGEGT. This clonotype has more than one count but fewer than ten. One entry per CDR3 protein, called by TCRdb with MiXCR from the reads. The sample lists about 310,000 distinct CDR3 sequences, 15% to 20% seen once, with around 12% in the top ten. This TCR came from a human donor in good health (CMV status not recorded). Some clones in this sample may be carry-over from other donors' samples. The chain has TRBV6-2 or TRBV6-3 and TRBJ2-1; TRBD2 aligns across 7 bases. The sample taken for sequencing was PBMCs. The CDR3 protein is CASSSKRGPYNEQFF. CDR3 nucleotide sequence: TGTGCCAGCAGTTCCAAGCGGGGTCCCTACAATGAGCAGTTCTTC.